The clone carrying this T cell receptor (beta chain) was found a few times. The data stem from a study of CD8+ T cells in alopecia areata. cDNA serving as the sequencing template came from extracted, reverse transcribed RNA. The protocol was immunoSEQ multiplex PCR, while the TCRdb copy is restricted to in-frame clones and leaves out a portion. The data hold some 120,000 clones, with less than 50% observed a single time. Sequenced material: NKG2D-low CD8+ T cells sorted from blood. The receptor's source is a human donor with alopecia areata.

The CDR3 here is CASSPYRDDYEQYF. CDR3 sequence (DNA): TGTGCCAGCAGTCCATACAGGGACGACTACGAGCAGTACTTC. The J gene is TRBJ2-7, the V gene TRBV14, with D tentatively TRBD1 (6 bases). Germline CDR1 is SGHDN and CDR2 is FVKESK. The CDR3 runs 14 residues. Trimming stripped 6 bases from V and 3 bases from J, with 15 bases between.